The rows below give T cell receptor beta chains drawn from one sample of a study of shared clonotypes between healthy human individuals. TCRdb keeps only in-frame clones here, not all; method: immunoSEQ multiplex PCR. The table shows about 680,000 clones, with 92% occurring only once. The sequencing input was naive CD8+ T cells sorted from blood. These receptors originate from a man aged 25 to 40 in good health. CDR3s include the opening cysteine and the closing phenylalanine or tryptophan. D genes are given only for firm matches. The size entry is marked missing in some rows and otherwise reads once, few, many or a size class.

abundance	d_gene	j_gene	v_gene	CDR3nt	CDR3aa
NA	NA	TRBJ2-7	TRBV6-1	TGTGCCAGCAGTACATACAGCGGCGGGTCAAACGAGCAGTACTTC	CASSTYSGGSNEQYF
once	TRBD2	TRBJ2-1	TRBV10-3	TGTGCCATCAGTAGGACTAGCGGGAGGGCCCCCACCTACAATGAGCAGTTCTTC	CAISRTSGRAPTYNEQFF
NA	NA	TRBJ2-7	TRBV6-6	TGTGCCAGCAGTTATCGGACACCTCCCTCCTACGAGCAGTACTTC	CASSYRTPPSYEQYF
NA	NA	TRBJ2-5	TRBV27	TGTGCCAGCAGTTCTGGGGGAGAGACCCAGTACTTC	CASSSGGETQYF
NA	TRBD2	TRBJ2-7	TRBV7-9	TGTGCCAGCAGCTTAACCGGGACTAGCTCCTACGAGCAGTACTTC	CASSLTGTSSYEQYF
NA	NA	TRBJ2-1	TRBV2	TGTGCCAGCAGACCGGACGGTGGCTCCTACAATGAGCAGTTCTTC	CASRPDGGSYNEQFF
NA	NA	TRBJ2-7	TRBV11-2	TGTGCCAGCAGCTCGGGACCGTACGAGCAGTACTTC	CASSSGPYEQYF
NA	NA	TRBJ1-1	TRBV7-9	TGTGCCAGCAGTTCCGGGGGCGGTCGAGACTCTGAAGCTTTCTTT	CASSSGGGRDSEAFF
NA	TRBD2	TRBJ2-7	TRBV7-9	TGTGCCAGCAGCCCCCAACTAGCGGGGCACTACGAGCAGTACTTC	CASSPQLAGHYEQYF
NA	NA	TRBJ2-1	TRBV6-5	TGTGCCAGCAGTTACTCTTGGGGCAACTCCTACAATGAGCAGTTCTTC	CASSYSWGNSYNEQFF
NA	NA	TRBJ1-1	TRBV27	TGTGCCAGCAGTTTGGCAGCCTTGAACACTGAAGCTTTCTTT	CASSLAALNTEAFF
NA	TRBD2	TRBJ2-7	TRBV28	TGTGCCAGCAGTTTGGGGACTAGCGGGAGAGGCCGGTACGAGCAGTACTTC	CASSLGTSGRGRYEQYF
NA	TRBD1	TRBJ2-7	TRBV6-1	TGTGCCAGCAGCTCGGGACAGGGGATCTACGAGCAGTACTTC	CASSSGQGIYEQYF
once	NA	TRBJ1-2	TRBV13	TGTGCCAGCAGCTTAAAACAGGGAGCATATGGCTACACCTTC	CASSLKQGAYGYTF
few	NA	TRBJ2-5	TRBV25-1	TGTGCCAGCAGTGGAAAAGGCGGGGACCTCCAAGAGACCCAGTACTTC	CASSGKGGDLQETQYF
NA	NA	TRBJ1-2	TRBV7-8	TGTGCCAGCAGCCCCCGGACGGCGAATGGCTACACCTTC	CASSPRTANGYTF
NA	NA	TRBJ2-5	TRBV10-3	TGTGCCATCAGTGCATGGGGGGTCGGGGAGACCCAGTACTTC	CAISAWGVGETQYF
NA	NA	TRBJ2-7	TRBV19	TGTGCCAGTAGCCCCCGGGGTAGCGGCTATAGCTCCTACGAGCAGTACTTC	CASSPRGSGYSSYEQYF
NA	NA	TRBJ1-5	TRBV19	TGTGCCAGTAGTATAGTCCCACATCAGCCCCAGCATTTT	CASSIVPHQPQHF
NA	NA	TRBJ2-3	TRBV11-2	TGTGCCAGCAGCTTATATTGGGTACAGGGACCTAGCACAGATACGCAGTATTTT	CASSLYWVQGPSTDTQYF
NA	NA	TRBJ2-7	TRBV4-1	TGCGCCAGCAGCCAGGTCGGGGGAAGCTCCTACGAGCAGTACTTC	CASSQVGGSSYEQYF
few	NA	TRBJ2-7	TRBV6-1	TGTGCCAGCAGTGCCAGGCAACCCTACGAGCAGTACTTC	CASSARQPYEQYF
NA	NA	TRBJ2-3	TRBV27	TGTGCCAGCAGTACGGGGGCAGATACGCAGTATTTT	CASSTGADTQYF
once	NA	TRBJ2-5	TRBV7-6	TGTGCCAGCAGCTGGAGTCTTGACCAGTACTTC	CASSWSLDQYF
NA	TRBD1	TRBJ2-2	TRBV7-9	TGTGCCAGCAGCCCCCGAGGACAGGGGGCTACCGGGGAGCTGTTTTTT	CASSPRGQGATGELFF
NA	NA	TRBJ2-7	TRBV9	TGTGCCAGCAGTGAGGAGACCGGGACGCGCTACGAGCAGTACTTC	CASSEETGTRYEQYF
NA	NA	TRBJ1-1	TRBV2	TGTGCCAGCAGGACACCGAACACTGAAGCTTTCTTT	CASRTPNTEAFF
NA	NA	TRBJ1-4	TRBV29-1	TGCAGCGCCCGGGACTTTAATGAAAAACTGTTTTTT	CSARDFNEKLFF
once	TRBD2	TRBJ2-7	TRBV7-9	TGTGCCAGCAGCTTAGGAGGGGCCTATAGCGGGACTACTATCTACCAGTACTTC	CASSLGGAYSGTTIYQYF